Below, 13 T cell receptor beta chains from the same sample are listed, as sequenced in a study of T cell changes during pregnancy in multiple sclerosis (dated by TCRdb to between 2018 and 2020). Library method: the immunoSEQ multiplex PCR assay. TCRdb's version of the immuneACCESS table is confined to in-frame rearrangements and falls short of the full clone set. An unresolved V gene accounts for under half of the shortfall where checked; the remainder is of unknown origin. The table for this sample lists tens of thousands of clones; around 92% of them were counted only once. Of the sample, 0.64% is held by the ten largest clones. The specimen was CD4+ T cells from peripheral blood mononuclear cells, collected after pregnancy. All receptors derive from a female donor with multiple sclerosis, enrolled in a pregnancy study.

The gene calls are TRBV11-2 and TRBJ2-3; possibly TRBD2 for D (5 bases). Between the trimmed V and J ends, which lost 1 base and 4 bases, there was a span of 6 bases. CDR3 length: 13 amino acids. CDR1 and CDR2 (germline): SGHAT, FQNNGV. CDR3 residues: CASSLAGADTQYF. CDR3 in DNA: TGTGCCAGCAGCTTAGCCGGGGCAGATACGCAGTATTTT.

The chain is built from TRBV9 and TRBJ1-2; D remains ambiguous. This CDR3 has 15 amino acids. CDR1 and CDR2 from the germline V gene are SGDLS and YYNGEE. The germline V and J ends were trimmed by 0 bases and 2 bases, with 11 bases remaining between them. CDR3 in amino acids: CASSVDIFANYGYTF. CDR3 nucleotides: TGTGCCAGCAGCGTAGACATCTTCGCCAACTATGGCTACACCTTC.

The gene calls are TRBV27 and TRBJ2-5; 7 nucleotides align to TRBD1. V was pared by 7 bases and J by 7 bases, with 9 bases of the junction left unmatched. The CDR3 runs to 13 residues. CDR1 is MNHEY, CDR2 SMNVEV, per germline (reference sequence). In DNA form, the CDR3 reads TGTGCCAGCACCAAGACAGGGCAGGCGACCCAGTACTTC. This gives the protein CASTKTGQATQYF.

This clone was observed once. The genes are TRBV29-1 and TRBJ2-1; no clear D gene. This CDR3 contains 9 residues. The germline V and J ends were trimmed by 3 bases and 10 bases, with 4 bases remaining between them. CDR1 and CDR2 from the germline V gene are SQVTM and ANQGSEA. CDR3 nucleotides: TGCAGCGTTGACAGGGAGCAGTTCTTC. Residues: CSVDREQFF.

The V gene is TRBV6-4, the J gene TRBJ2-2; no definite D call. CDR3 size: 12 residues. Trimming shortened V by 1 base and J by 6 bases, and 3 bases separated the two germline ends. CDR1 MRHNA and CDR2 SNTAGT come from the germline V gene. CDR3 in amino acids: CASSDWPGELFF. The DNA of the CDR3 is TGTGCCAGCAGTGACTGGCCCGGGGAGCTGTTTTTT.

This chain links TRBV25-1 with TRBJ1-2, with TRBD1 identical over 7 bases. V lost 5 bases, J lost 5 bases, and 8 bases stayed unmatched. Germline V CDR1 and CDR2: MGHDK, SYGVNS. The CDR3 is 14 residues long. CDR3 sequence: CASSLTGLGYGYTF. Here the CDR3 DNA reads TGTGCCAGCAGTTTGACAGGGTTAGGGTATGGCTACACCTTC.

This rearrangement joins TRBV7-6 to TRBJ1-4; TRBD1 aligns across 10 bases. Trimming at V came to 3 bases and at J to 6 bases, leaving 4 bases not matched to a gene. The CDR3 consists of 15 residues. Per germline, CDR1 SGHVS and CDR2 FNYEAQ. This CDR3 reads CASSFDRGRYEKLFF. The CDR3, as DNA: TGTGCCAGCAGCTTCGACAGGGGGCGGTATGAAAAACTGTTTTTT.

The chain links TRBV11-2 to TRBJ2-7; possible D gene TRBD2, 5 bases. V was trimmed by 5 bases and J by 3 bases, leaving 17 bases between them. The germline CDR1 and CDR2 sequences are SGHAT and FQNNGV. The CDR3 totals 15 residues. This CDR3 is CASSPPRRGFYEQYF. CDR3 sequence (DNA): TGTGCCAGCAGCCCCCCCCGACGGGGATTCTACGAGCAGTACTTC.

The V gene is TRBV2, the J gene TRBJ1-5; no firm D call. From germline, CDR1 is SNHLY and CDR2 FYNNEI. Trimming took off 7 bases at V and 4 bases at J, with 14 bases between the two ends. This CDR3 region has 14 residues. The CDR3: CASKLGLANQPQHF. CDR3 sequence (DNA): TGTGCCAGCAAGCTCGGATTAGCAAATCAGCCCCAGCATTTT.

J is TRBJ2-1 and V is TRBV7-2, with D perhaps TRBD2 (6 bases). The CDR3 contains 15 residues. V lost 3 bases and J lost 6, with 15 bases in between. Germline V CDR1 and CDR2: SGHTA, FQGNSA. This CDR3 is CASSFKTSIINEQFF. DNA of the CDR3: TGTGCCAGCAGCTTCAAGACTAGTATCATCAATGAGCAGTTCTTC.

This clone appeared a single time. The rearrangement joins TRBV7-8 to TRBJ1-3; D perhaps matches TRBD1 (6 bases). Germline values: CDR1 SGHVS, CDR2 FQNEAQ. V was clipped by 4 bases and J by 0 bases, with 16 bases between them. The CDR3 is 17 amino acids. This CDR3 is CASSWPHRENSGNTIYF. In DNA form, the CDR3 reads TGTGCCAGCAGCTGGCCCCACAGGGAAAACTCTGGAAACACCATATATTTT.

The CDR3 protein is CASSPRDRLSYEQYF. The CDR3 bases are TGTGCCAGCTCACCTCGGGACAGGCTCTCCTACGAGCAGTACTTC. The chain links TRBV18 to TRBJ2-7, with 8 bases matching TRBD1. CDR1 is KGHSH and CDR2 is LQKENI in the germline V gene. The V segment lost 3 bases and the J segment 0 bases; nucleotides outside the gene matches: 4. The CDR3 spans 15 residues.

The chain is built from TRBV5-6 and TRBJ2-5; possible D gene TRBD2, 7 bases. The CDR3 contains 14 residues. V was clipped by 2 bases and J by 5 bases, with 13 bases between them. Germline-derived CDR1 and CDR2 are SGHDT and YYEEEE. The CDR3 DNA reads TGTGCCAGCAGCTTTTGGGGGGGCTTGGAGACCCAGTACTTC. Translating gives CASSFWGGLETQYF.